This entry is about one T cell receptor beta chain. What antigen it recognizes has not been identified. No quality values exist for individual bases; no much larger clone is one base distant. These data are taken from a study of blood T cells in healthy people across ages (dated by TCRdb to 2014 to 2015). About the full investigation: In model experiments, template switching captured about one uniquely barcoded TCR beta cDNA molecule for every two T cells. To track age-related changes in TCR beta repertoire diversity, the study relied on deep sequencing normalized with unique cDNA molecular identifiers. The donors were split into four age groups: young (average around 16 years), middle-aged (over 35), aged (about 56) and long-lived (roughly 86). The study analyzed two additional independent replicas of 1 million unique cDNA reads from the same blood draw for two donors, one aged 18 to 30 and one aged 80 or older.

Broad study findings and their caveats: A strong correlation was found between observed TCR beta diversity and the percentage of naive T cells measured by flow cytometry. Compared with the aged group, the long-lived group had more naive CD4+ T cells, fewer expanded clones and increased TCR diversity, a pattern suggesting age selection. Estimates of total diversity from one million sequenced T cells were regarded as lower bounds and underestimates. Observed TCR beta diversity per million T cells fell roughly linearly with age, and a significant reduction was already apparent by age approximately 41. Because the CMV infection status of the donors was unknown, age-related changes in expanded clonotypes may potentially have been confounded. Because profiling used bulk unsorted PBMCs, naive and antigen-experienced compartments could not be compared conclusively.

Donors were 39 systemically healthy Caucasian individuals from Russia aged roughly 6 to 100 years. Roughly 9.5 milliliters of peripheral blood were drawn from each donor into EDTA-treated Vacutainer tubes. Ficoll-Paque density-gradient centrifugation was used to isolate PBMCs, with at least 7 million per sample. Trizol reagent was used to extract total RNA from PBMCs, with at least 5.5 micrograms per sample. For every donor, flow cytometry on a PBMC aliquot measured the percentage of naive CD45RAhigh/CD27high T cells. Preparation of the library involved 5' RACE. The sequencer was an Illumina HiSeq 2500. A second about 7 to 12 cycle PCR used a sample-barcoded 5' primer and a J-beta primer mix. A unique molecular identifier was introduced onto each TCR beta cDNA molecule by a template-switch 5' adaptor carrying 12 random nucleotides. At least 2.5 million CDR3-containing paired-end reads were obtained from each sample. First-strand cDNA was synthesized from all RNA with the Mint cDNA synthesis kit, primed by a TRBC-specific oligonucleotide. Following uracil-DNA glycosylase treatment, a first 18-cycle PCR with universal primers M1SS and BC2_uni_R was performed on all cDNA. Per the authors' processing: For normalization, 1 million high-quality reads, each with a distinct molecular identifier, were randomly selected from each sample. Reads sharing molecular identifiers were discarded rather than binned into consensus sequences. MiTCR, set to a Q25 quality threshold and the strictest error-elimination algorithm, was used for CDR3 identification, clonotype clustering and error correction. A nonparametric unseen species model with Euler transformation was used to estimate lower-bound total TCR beta diversity. TCRdb's own reprocessing of the public reads used fastp at Q25 and MiXCR and kept productive beta chains. Each entry merges the rows of one CDR3 protein and shows their most common DNA and genes. The V and J calls reflect TCRdb's pipeline rather than the authors' work. This sample lists 500,000 to 650,000 distinct CDR3 sequences; around a quarter were detected once. The ten largest account for roughly 3.5% of the sample.

Here V drops 7 bases and J drops 2 bases, and the junction holds 10 bases not matched to any gene. The germline V gene specifies SQVTM as CDR1 and ANQGSEA as CDR2. The CDR3 holds 14 amino acids from the cysteine to the phenylalanine. Only the CDR3 portion is preserved as DNA: 42 bases, with reading frame beginning at the first base. The sample was also linked to a second study, of T cells of mothers and their children. As that second paper reports: The donors were nine systemically healthy Caucasian individuals, made up of three mothers and their six children. cDNA synthesis used all of the extracted RNA, with approximately 1.6 ug of RNA in each 15 ul reaction. Sample barcodes and 2-4 random nucleotides were added via the M1S primer in the second PCR. Each mother yielded over 8.5 million TCR beta CDR3 reads and each child 2.5 million to 3 million reads. TCR recombination output is similarly shaped by thymic selection in related and unrelated pairs, with a minor effect exerted by inherited differences. Normalized repertoire overlap was always slightly but never significantly higher in related than unrelated mother-child pairs. Persistent microchimeric T cell clones were not detected, at a sensitivity of 95 to 100 clones per million clonotypes. Deep NGS was used in the study to compare the TCR beta repertoires of mothers and children and to look for features that separate related mother-child pairs from unrelated individuals. The mean age was around 40 +/- 4 years for the mothers and around 11 +/- 4 years for the children. Libraries were sequenced on Illumina HiSeq 2000 with 100+100 nt paired-end reads after adapter ligation with NEBNext reagents. Mother and child libraries were prepared a month apart and sequenced in separate runs to prevent cross-contamination. Between about 500,000 and 2,300,000 distinct TCR beta clonotypes were identified per donor. Naive TCR beta clonotypes were estimated from low-frequency clonotypes matched to each donor's FACS-determined naive share, without sorting.

The source material was blood. The source of this sequence is a boy aged 2-9 years in good health. The chain was built from TRBV29-1 and TRBJ1-2; 7 bases in the junction line up with TRBD1. The CDR3 protein: CSGEIQGGNYGYTF. The DNA reads as follows: TGCAGCGGCGAAATTCAGGGGGGAAACTATGGCTACACCTTC.